This T cell receptor beta chain is from a study of T cells after yellow fever vaccination. Looking at the study overall: For low cell numbers, libraries were made with SMART-Seq v4 Ultra Low Input.

Comment on this clonotype: Antigen unknown.

TCR cDNA, made by 5'RACE template switching, carried an added universal primer site and UMIs. MiXCR, run by TCRdb on the 5' RACE reads, gives a single entry per CDR3 protein. The profile covers almost 600,000 distinct CDR3 sequences, with approximately 15% appearing a single time and about 14% taken by the ten largest. Germline assignment: CDR1 MNHEY and CDR2 SVGAGI. The V gene lost 4 bases and the J gene lost 6 bases, with 13 bases spanning the gap. There are 14 residues in the CDR3. General observations from the study: Only a small proportion of the clonotypes turned up in both the CD4 and the CD8 compartments, likely arising from convergent recombination. Post-booster repertoires again held most primary-vaccination clones (96% CD4, roughly 88% CD8).

V is TRBV6-5 and J is TRBJ1-5, with D tentatively TRBD1 (6 bases). The specimen was PBMCs, collected on the day of the yellow fever booster vaccination. This receptor was identified in a man aged 25-40 years who received the YFV17D yellow fever vaccine. In DNA form, the CDR3 reads TGTGCCAGCAGTTTGGGGGGGGCCGGTCAGCCCCAGCATTTT. Its translation is CASSLGGAGQPQHF.